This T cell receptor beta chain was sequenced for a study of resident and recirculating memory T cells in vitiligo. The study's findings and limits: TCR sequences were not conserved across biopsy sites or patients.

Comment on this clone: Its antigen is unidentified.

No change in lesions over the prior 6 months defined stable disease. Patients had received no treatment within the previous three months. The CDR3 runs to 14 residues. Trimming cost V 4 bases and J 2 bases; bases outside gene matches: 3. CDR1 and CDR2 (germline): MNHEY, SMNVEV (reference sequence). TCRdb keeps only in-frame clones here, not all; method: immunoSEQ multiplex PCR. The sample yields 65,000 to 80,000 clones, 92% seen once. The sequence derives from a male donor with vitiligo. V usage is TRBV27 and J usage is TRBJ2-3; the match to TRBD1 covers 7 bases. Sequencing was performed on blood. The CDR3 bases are TGTGCCAGCAGTTCACAGGGGTTCACAGATACGCAGTATTTT. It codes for CASSSQGFTDTQYF.